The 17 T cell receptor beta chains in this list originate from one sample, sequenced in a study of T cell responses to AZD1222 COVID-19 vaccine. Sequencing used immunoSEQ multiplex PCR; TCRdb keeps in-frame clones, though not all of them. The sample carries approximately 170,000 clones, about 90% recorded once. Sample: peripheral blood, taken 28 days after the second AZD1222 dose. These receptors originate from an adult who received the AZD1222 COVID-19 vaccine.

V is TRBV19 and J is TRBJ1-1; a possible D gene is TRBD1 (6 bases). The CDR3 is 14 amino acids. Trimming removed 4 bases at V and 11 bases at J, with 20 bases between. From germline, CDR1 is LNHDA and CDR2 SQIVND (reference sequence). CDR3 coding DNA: TGTGCCAGTAGTAATAGAGGGGGGGACCTCCGGGCTTTCTTT. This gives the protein CASSNRGGDLRAFF. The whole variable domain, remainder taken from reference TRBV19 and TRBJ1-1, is DGGITQSPKYLFRKEGQNVTLSCEQNLNHDAMYWYRQDPGQGLRLIYYSQIVNDFQKGDIAEGYSVSREKKESFPLTVTSAQKNPTAFYLCASSNRGGDLRAFFGQGTRLTVV.

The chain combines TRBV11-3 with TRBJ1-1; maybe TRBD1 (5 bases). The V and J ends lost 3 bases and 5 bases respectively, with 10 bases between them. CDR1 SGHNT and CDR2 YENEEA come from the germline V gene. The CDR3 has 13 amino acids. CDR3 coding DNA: TGTGCCAGCAGCTTTGGGGACGGGACTGAAGCTTTCTTT. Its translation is CASSFGDGTEAFF.

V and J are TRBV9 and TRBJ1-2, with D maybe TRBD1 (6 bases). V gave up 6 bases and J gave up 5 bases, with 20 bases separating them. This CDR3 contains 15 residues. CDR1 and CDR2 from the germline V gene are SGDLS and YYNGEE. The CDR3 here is CASTWGGTSGYGYTF. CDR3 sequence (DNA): TGTGCCAGCACCTGGGGGGGCACCTCGGGATATGGCTACACCTTC.

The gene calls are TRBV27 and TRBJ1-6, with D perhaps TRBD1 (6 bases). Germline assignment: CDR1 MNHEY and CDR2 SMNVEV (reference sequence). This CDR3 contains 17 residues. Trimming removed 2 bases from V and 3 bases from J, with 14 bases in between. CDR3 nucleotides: TGTGCCAGCAGTTTACGACAGGATTCAAACTATAATTCACCCCTCCACTTT. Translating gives CASSLRQDSNYNSPLHF.

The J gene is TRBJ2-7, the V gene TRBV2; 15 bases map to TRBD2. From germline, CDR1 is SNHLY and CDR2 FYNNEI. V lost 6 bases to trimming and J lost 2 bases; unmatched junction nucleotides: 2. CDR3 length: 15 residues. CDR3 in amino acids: CASRGLAGGTYEQYF. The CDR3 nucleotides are TGTGCCAGCAGGGGACTAGCGGGGGGCACCTACGAGCAGTACTTC.

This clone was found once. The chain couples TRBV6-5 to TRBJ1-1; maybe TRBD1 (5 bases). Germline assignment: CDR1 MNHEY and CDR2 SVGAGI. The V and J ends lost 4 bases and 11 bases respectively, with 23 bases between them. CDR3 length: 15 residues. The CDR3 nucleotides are TGTGCCAGCAGTTCCTCGGAAGGGGATGTGTGGGGGGCTTTCTTT. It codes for CASSSSEGDVWGAFF.

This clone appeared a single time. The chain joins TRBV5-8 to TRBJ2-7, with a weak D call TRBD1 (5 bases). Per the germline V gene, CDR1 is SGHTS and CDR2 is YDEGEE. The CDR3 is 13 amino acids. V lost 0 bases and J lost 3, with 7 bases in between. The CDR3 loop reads CASSLGRVYEQYF. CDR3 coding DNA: TGTGCCAGCAGCTTGGGCAGGGTCTACGAGCAGTACTTC.

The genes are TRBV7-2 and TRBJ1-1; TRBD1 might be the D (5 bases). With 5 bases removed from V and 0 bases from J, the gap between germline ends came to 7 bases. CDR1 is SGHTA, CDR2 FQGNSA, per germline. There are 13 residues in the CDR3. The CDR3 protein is CASSMTVNTEAFF. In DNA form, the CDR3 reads TGTGCCAGCAGCATGACAGTGAACACTGAAGCTTTCTTT.

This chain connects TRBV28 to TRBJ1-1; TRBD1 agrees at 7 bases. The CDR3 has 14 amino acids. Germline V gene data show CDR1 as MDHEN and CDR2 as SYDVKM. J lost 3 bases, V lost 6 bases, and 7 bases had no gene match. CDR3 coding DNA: TGTGCCAGCAGGGCCGGGACAGTAGACACTGAAGCTTTCTTT. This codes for CASRAGTVDTEAFF.

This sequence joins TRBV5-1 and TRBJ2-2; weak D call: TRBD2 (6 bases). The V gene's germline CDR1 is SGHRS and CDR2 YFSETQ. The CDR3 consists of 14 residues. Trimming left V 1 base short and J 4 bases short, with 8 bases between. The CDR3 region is CASSLTSSTGELFF. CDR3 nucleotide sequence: TGCGCCAGCAGCTTGACTAGCAGCACCGGGGAGCTGTTTTTT.

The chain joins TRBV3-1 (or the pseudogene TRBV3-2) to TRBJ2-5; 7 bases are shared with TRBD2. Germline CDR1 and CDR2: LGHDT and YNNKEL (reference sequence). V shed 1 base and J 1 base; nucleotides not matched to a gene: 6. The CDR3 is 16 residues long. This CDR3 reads CASSQALWGGQETQYF. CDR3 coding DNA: TGTGCCAGCAGCCAAGCGTTGTGGGGGGGCCAAGAGACCCAGTACTTC.

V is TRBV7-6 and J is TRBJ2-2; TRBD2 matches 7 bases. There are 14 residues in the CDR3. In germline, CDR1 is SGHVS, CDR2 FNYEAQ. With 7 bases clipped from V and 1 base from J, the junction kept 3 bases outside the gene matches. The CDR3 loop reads CASTTSENTGELFF. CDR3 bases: TGTGCCAGCACAACTAGCGAGAACACCGGGGAGCTGTTTTTT.

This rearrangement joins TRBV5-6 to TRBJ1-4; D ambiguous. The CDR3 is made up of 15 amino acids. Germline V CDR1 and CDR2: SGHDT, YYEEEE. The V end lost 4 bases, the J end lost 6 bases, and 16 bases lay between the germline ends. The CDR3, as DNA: TGTGCCAGCAGCCCGTGGGCCTCGGGCGATGAAAAACTGTTTTTT. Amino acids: CASSPWASGDEKLFF.

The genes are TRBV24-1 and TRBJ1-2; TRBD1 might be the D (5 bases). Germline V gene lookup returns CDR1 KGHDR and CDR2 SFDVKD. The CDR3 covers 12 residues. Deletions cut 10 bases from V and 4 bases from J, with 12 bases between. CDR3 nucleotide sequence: TGTGCCACGTGGGACGAGATCTATGGCTACACCTTC. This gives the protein CATWDEIYGYTF.

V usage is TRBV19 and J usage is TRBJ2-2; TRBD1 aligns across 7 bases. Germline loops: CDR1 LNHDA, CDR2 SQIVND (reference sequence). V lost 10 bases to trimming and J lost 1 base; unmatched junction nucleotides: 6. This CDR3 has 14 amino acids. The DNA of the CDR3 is TGTGCCACCCCGAGGACAGGGAACACCGGGGAGCTGTTTTTT. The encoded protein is CATPRTGNTGELFF.

CDR3 region: CAVYPREGTDTQYF. DNA for the CDR3: TGTGCCGTTTACCCGAGGGAGGGCACAGATACGCAGTATTTT. V gene TRBV2 combines with J gene TRBJ2-3, with TRBD2 as a possible D gene (6 bases). The CDR3 totals 14 residues. CDR1 SNHLY and CDR2 FYNNEI come from the germline V gene. The V end lost 11 bases, the J end lost 1 base, and 16 bases lay between the germline ends.

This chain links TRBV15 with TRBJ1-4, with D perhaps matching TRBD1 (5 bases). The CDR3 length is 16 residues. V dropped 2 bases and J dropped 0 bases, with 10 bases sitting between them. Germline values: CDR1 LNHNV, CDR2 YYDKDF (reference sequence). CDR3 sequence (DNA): TGTGCCACCAGCAGATCTTGGGGGGCAACTAATGAAAAACTGTTTTTT. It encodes CATSRSWGATNEKLFF.